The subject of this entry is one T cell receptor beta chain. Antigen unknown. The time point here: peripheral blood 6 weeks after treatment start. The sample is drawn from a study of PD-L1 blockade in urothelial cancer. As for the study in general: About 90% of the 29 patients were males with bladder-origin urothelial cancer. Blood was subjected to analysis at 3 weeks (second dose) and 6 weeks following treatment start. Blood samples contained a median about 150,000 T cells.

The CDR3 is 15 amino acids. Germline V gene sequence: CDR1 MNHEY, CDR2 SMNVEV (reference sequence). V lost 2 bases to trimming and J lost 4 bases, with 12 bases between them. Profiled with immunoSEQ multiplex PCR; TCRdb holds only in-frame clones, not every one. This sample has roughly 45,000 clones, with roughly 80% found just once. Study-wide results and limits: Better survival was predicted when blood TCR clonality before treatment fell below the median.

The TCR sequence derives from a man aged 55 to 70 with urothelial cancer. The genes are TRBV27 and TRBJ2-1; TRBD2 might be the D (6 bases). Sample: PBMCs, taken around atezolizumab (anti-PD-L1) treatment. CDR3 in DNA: TGTGCCAGCAGTTTAGATAGCGGAACTTACAATGAGCAGTTCTTC. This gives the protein CASSLDSGTYNEQFF.